This TCR beta chain was captured in a study of cytomegalovirus exposure and HLA in healthy donors. Study-level findings and limits: Cytomegalovirus-associated status was assigned to 164 TCR beta chains. Equally common other TCR beta chains were less clonally expanded than HLA-associated ones, a later analysis found. Earlier findings revealed that most TCR beta V segments proved productive either about 87% or about 30% of the time.

V was clipped by 5 bases and J by 6 bases, with 17 bases between them. This CDR3 spans 15 amino acids. Per the germline V gene, CDR1 is MNHEY and CDR2 is SMNVEV (reference sequence). Note on this clone: Its antigen is as yet unknown.

The PCR had 60 Vbeta and 13 Jbeta primers. This table comes from immunoSEQ multiplex PCR, and its TCRdb copy is limited to in-frame clones, with some not included. The sample totals about 70,000 clones; its top ten clones hold 2.4%. The sample comprised PBMCs. This TCR derives from a female donor in good health and CMV-seropositive. The chain links TRBV27 to TRBJ1-5; possible D gene TRBD1, 6 bases. CDR3 coding DNA: TGTGCCAGCAGTGCCCAGGGGAAGGGATCTCAGCCCCAGCATTTT. It is translated as CASSAQGKGSQPQHF.